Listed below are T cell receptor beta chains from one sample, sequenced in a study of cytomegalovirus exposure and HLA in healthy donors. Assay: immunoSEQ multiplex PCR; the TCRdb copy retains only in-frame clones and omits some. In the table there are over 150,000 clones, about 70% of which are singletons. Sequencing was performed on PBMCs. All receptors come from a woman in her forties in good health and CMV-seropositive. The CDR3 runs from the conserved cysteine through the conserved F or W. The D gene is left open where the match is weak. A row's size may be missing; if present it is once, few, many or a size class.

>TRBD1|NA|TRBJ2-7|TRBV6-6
TGTGCCAGCAGTCTGCCGGGACAGCCCTACGAGCAGTACTTC
CASSLPGQPYEQYF
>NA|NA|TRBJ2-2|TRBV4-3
TGCGCCAGCAGATCCGACTTAGCTGGCGGGGAGCTGTTTTTT
CASRSDLAGGELFF
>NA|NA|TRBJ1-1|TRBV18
TGTGCCAGCTTTCGAGGGGGGGACATGAACACTGAAGCTTTCTTT
CASFRGGDMNTEAFF
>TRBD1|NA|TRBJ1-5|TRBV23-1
TGCGCCAGCAGTCAATCGCCAGGGGGCTTTGGCAATCAGCCCCAGCATTTT
CASSQSPGGFGNQPQHF
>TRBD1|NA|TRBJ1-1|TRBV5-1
TGCGCCAGCAAGGACAGGTTGAACACTGAAGCTTTCTTT
CASKDRLNTEAFF
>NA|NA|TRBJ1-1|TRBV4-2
TGTGCCAGCAGCCAAGGGAGTCAGGGTGGCTCTGAAGCTTTCTTT
CASSQGSQGGSEAFF
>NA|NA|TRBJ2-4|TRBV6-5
TGTGCCAGCAGTTACACCCAGGGGGGAAACATTCAGTACTTC
CASSYTQGGNIQYF
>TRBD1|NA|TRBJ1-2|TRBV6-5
TGTGCCAGCAGCTCTCGACAGGGGGTTAGCTATGGCTACACCTTC
CASSSRQGVSYGYTF
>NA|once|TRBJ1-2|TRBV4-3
TGCGCCAGCAGCCAAGAGGTGGCGGCTTACTATGGCTACACCTTC
CASSQEVAAYYGYTF
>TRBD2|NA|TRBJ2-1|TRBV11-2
TGTGCCAGCAGCGAGGGTCCCGGGAGGTTCAGCTCCTACAATGAGCAGTTCTTC
CASSEGPGRFSSYNEQFF
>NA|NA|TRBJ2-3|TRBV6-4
TGTGCCAGCACCCACCCCCGTAGGGGCGCAGATACGCAGTATTTT
CASTHPRRGADTQYF
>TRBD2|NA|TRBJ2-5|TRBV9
TGTGCCAGCAGCGTAGACCCCCTTAGCGGGAACAGAGAGCAGTACTTC
CASSVDPLSGNREQYF
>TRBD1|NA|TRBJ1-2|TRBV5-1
TGCGCCAGCAGCTTGGGGACAGGGAGAACTAACTATGGCTACACCTTC
CASSLGTGRTNYGYTF
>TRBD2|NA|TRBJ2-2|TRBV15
TGTGCCACCAGCAGAGATCAACTAGCGGGAAACACCGGGGAGCTGTTTTTT
CATSRDQLAGNTGELFF
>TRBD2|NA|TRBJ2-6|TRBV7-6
TGTGCCAGCAGCTCTCTCCCGGGGGGGCGTTCCTCTGGGGCCAACGTCCTGACTTTC
CASSSLPGGRSSGANVLTF
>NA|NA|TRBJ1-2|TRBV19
TGTGCCAGTAGCCCGCGGGCGGGGCTGAACTATGGCTACACCTTC
CASSPRAGLNYGYTF
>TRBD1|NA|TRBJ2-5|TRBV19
TGTGCCAGGAAACCCTCCCGGACAGGGAAAGAGACCCAGTACTTC
CARKPSRTGKETQYF
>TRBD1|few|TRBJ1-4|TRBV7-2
TGTGCCAGCAGCTTGGGACAGGCTGTAAAACTGTTTTTT
CASSLGQAVKLFF
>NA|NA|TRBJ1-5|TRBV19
TGTGCCAGTAGTACACCGGGACAGCCCCAGCATTTT
CASSTPGQPQHF
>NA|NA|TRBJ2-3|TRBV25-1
TGTGCCAGCAGTGAAACGGGGAGCTTCACAGATACGCAGTATTTT
CASSETGSFTDTQYF
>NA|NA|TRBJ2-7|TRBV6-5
TGTGCCAGCAGTTACGGAGGGGTCTCCTACGAGCAGTACTTC
CASSYGGVSYEQYF
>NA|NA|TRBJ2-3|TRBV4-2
TGTGCCAGCAGCCAAATCGGCACAGATACGCAGTATTTT
CASSQIGTDTQYF
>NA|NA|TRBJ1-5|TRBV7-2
TGTGCCAGCAGCCCCGGACAGACCCTCAAACAGCATTTT
CASSPGQTLKQHF
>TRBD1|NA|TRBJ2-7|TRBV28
TGTGCCAGCAGTCAGCCGGGACAGGGCTACGAGCAGTACTTC
CASSQPGQGYEQYF
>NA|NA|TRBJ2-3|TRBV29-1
TGCAGCGTTGAAGAGGACAGCGCAGATACGCAGTATTTT
CSVEEDSADTQYF
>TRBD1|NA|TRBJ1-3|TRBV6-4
TGTGCCAGTAGACAGGGGCCCTCTGGAAACACCATATATTTT
CASRQGPSGNTIYF
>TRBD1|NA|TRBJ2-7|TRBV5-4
TGTGCCAGCAGGCAGGACAGGGGGTACCCCTACGAGCAGTACTTC
CASRQDRGYPYEQYF
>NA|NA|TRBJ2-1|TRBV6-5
TGTGCCAGCAGTGCCCCCATGCGGGCCAATGAGCAGTTCTTC
CASSAPMRANEQFF
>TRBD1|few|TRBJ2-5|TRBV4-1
TGCGCCAGCAGCCAAGATGGGACAGGGGGGGGAGAGACCCAGTACTTC
CASSQDGTGGGETQYF
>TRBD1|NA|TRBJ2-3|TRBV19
TGTGCCAGTAGTAGCCAGGGGGCAGATACGCAGTATTTT
CASSSQGADTQYF
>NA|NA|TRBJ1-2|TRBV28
TGTGCCAGCAGTTTTGGGGCACAGTTATCGGAGTACACCTTC
CASSFGAQLSEYTF
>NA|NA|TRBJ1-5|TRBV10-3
TGTGCCATCAGTGAGAGTGACAGGTTGGGGCCCCAGCATTTT
CAISESDRLGPQHF
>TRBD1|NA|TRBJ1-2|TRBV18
TGTGCCAGCTCACAAGAACAGGGGGCGGATGGCTACACCTTC
CASSQEQGADGYTF
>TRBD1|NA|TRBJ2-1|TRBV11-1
TGTGCCAGCAGCTTAGTTGGACAGGGCTTCTACAATGAGCAGTTCTTC
CASSLVGQGFYNEQFF
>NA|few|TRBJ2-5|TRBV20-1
TGCAGACCTGAGGGTGCGGAGACCCAGTACTTC
CRPEGAETQYF
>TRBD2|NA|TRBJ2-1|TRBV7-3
TGTGCCAGCAGCTTATCGCGGGGGGCCTACAATGAGCAGTTCTTC
CASSLSRGAYNEQFF
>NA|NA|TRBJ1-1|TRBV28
TGTGCCAGCAGGGTCAGGGACACTGAAGCTTTCTTT
CASRVRDTEAFF
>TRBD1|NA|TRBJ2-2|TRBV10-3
TGTGCCATCAGTGCTCCGAAGACAGGGGGCGACGCCGGGGAGCTGTTTTTT
CAISAPKTGGDAGELFF
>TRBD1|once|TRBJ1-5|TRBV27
TGTGCCAGCAGGTGGACAGGGAGCAATCAGCCCCAGCATTTT
CASRWTGSNQPQHF
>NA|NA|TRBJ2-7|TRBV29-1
TGCAGCGTTGACGCGGGGTTCAACGAGCAGTACTTC
CSVDAGFNEQYF
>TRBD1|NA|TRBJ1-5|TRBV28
TGTGCCAGCAGGACAGGGGGCCGACAGCCCCAGAATTTT
CASRTGGRQPQNF
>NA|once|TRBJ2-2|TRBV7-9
TGTTCCAGCAGCAAGGACACATCCCCCGGGGAGCTGTTTTTT
CSSSKDTSPGELFF
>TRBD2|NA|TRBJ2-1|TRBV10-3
TGTGCCATCAGCGGACTAGCGGGAGGGTTAAGTGAGCAGTTCTTC
CAISGLAGGLSEQFF
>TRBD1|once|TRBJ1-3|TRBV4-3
TGCGCCAGCAGCCCCGGGACAGGGGCTGGAAACACCATATATTTT
CASSPGTGAGNTIYF
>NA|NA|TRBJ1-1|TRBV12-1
TGTGCCAGCAGCTTGGACAGGGGCGATGAAGCTTTCTTT
CASSLDRGDEAFF
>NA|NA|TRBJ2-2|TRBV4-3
TGCGCCAGCAGCCAAGATTCGGACTTCACCGGGGAGCTGTTTTTT
CASSQDSDFTGELFF